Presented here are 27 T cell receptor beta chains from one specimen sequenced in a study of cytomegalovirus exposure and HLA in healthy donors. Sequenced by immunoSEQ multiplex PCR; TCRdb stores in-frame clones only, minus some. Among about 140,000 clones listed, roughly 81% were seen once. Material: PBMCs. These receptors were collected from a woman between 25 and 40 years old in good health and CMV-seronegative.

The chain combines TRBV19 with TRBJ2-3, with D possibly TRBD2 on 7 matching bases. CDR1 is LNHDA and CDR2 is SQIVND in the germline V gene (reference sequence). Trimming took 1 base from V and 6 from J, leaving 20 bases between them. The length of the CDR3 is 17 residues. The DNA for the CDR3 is TGTGCCAGTAGTATAGGAACCGGGGGGCCCTTTTGGGATACGCAGTATTTT. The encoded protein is CASSIGTGGPFWDTQYF.

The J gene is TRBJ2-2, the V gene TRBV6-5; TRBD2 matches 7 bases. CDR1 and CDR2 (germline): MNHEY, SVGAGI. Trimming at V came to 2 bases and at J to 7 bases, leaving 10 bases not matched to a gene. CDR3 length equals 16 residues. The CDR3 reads CASSYLGFGGDGELFF. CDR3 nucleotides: TGTGCCAGCAGTTACCTGGGGTTTGGGGGGGACGGGGAGCTGTTTTTT.

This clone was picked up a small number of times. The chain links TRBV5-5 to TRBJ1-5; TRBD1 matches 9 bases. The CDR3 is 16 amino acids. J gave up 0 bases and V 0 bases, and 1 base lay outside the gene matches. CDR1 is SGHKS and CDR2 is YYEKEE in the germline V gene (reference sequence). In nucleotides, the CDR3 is TGTGCCAGCAGCTTGGGGACAGGGGCTAGCAATCAGCCCCAGCATTTT. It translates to CASSLGTGASNQPQHF.

The CDR3 reads CASSLGDRDNEKLFF. For the CDR3, the DNA is TGTGCCAGCAGCTTAGGGGACAGGGATAATGAAAAACTGTTTTTT. The chain combines TRBV7-2 with TRBJ1-4; 9 bases fit TRBD1. The CDR3 runs to 15 residues. Trimming at V came to 1 base and at J to 4 bases, leaving 1 base not matched to a gene. Germline loops: CDR1 SGHTA, CDR2 FQGNSA.

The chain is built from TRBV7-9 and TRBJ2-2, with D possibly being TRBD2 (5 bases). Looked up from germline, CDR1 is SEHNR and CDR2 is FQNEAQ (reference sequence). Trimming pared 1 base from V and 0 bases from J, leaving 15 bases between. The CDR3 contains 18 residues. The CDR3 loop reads CASSLVSGGQPNTGELFF. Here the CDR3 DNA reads TGTGCCAGCAGCTTAGTGAGTGGCGGGCAACCGAACACCGGGGAGCTGTTTTTT.

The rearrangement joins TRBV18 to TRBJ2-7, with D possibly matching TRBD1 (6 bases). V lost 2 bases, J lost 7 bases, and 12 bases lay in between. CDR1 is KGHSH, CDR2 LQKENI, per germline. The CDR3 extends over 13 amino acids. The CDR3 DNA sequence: TGTGCCAGCTCACCAACAGGGTCGGGAGAGCAGTACTTC. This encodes CASSPTGSGEQYF. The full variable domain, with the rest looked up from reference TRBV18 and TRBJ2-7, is NAGVMQNPRHLVRRRGQEARLRCSPMKGHSHVYWYRQLPEEGLKFMVYLQKENIIDESGMPKERFSAEFPKEGPSILRIQQVVRGDSAAYFCASSPTGSGEQYFGPGTRLTVT.

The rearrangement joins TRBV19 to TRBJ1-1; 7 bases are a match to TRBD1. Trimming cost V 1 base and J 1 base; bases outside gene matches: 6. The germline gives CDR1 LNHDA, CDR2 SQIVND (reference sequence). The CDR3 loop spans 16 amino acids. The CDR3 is CASSIAPGTANTEAFF. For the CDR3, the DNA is TGTGCCAGTAGTATAGCCCCCGGGACAGCGAACACTGAAGCTTTCTTT.

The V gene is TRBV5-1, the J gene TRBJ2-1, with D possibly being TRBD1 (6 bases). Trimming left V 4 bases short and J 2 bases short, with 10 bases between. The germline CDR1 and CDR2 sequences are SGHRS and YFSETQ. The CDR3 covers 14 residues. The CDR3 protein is CASSAGQTYNEQFF. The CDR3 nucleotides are TGCGCCAGCAGCGCCGGACAGACCTACAATGAGCAGTTCTTC.

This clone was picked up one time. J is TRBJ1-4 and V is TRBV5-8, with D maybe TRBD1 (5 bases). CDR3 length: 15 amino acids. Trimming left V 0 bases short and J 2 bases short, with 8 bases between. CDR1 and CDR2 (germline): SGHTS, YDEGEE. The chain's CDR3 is CASSLGGDTNEKLFF. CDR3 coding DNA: TGTGCCAGCAGCTTGGGCGGGGACACTAATGAAAAACTGTTTTTT.

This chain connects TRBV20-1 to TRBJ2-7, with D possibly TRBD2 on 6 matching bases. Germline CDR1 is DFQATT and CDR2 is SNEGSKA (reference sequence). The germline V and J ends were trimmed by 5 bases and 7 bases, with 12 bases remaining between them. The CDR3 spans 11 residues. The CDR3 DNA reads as TGCAGTGCTGGCCTAGCGAGGGAGCAGTACTTC. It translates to CSAGLAREQYF.

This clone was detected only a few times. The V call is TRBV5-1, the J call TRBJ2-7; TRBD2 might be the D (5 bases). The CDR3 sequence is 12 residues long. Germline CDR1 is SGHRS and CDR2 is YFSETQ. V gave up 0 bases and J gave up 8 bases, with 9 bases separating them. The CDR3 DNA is TGCGCCAGCAGCTTGGAGGTCGGGAAGCAGTACTTC. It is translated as CASSLEVGKQYF. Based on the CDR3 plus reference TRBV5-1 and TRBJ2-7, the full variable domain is KAGVTQTPRYLIKTRGQQVTLSCSPISGHRSVSWYQQTPGQGLQFLFEYFSETQRNKGNFPGRFSGRQFSNSRSEMNVSTLELGDSALYLCASSLEVGKQYFGPGTRLTVT.

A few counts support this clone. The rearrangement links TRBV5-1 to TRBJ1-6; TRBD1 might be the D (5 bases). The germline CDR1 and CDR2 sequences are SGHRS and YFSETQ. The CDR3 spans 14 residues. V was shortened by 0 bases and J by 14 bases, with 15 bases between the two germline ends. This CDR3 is CASSLGGASGSLHF. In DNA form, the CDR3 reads TGCGCCAGCAGCTTGGGTGGGGCTTCAGGGTCCCTCCACTTT.

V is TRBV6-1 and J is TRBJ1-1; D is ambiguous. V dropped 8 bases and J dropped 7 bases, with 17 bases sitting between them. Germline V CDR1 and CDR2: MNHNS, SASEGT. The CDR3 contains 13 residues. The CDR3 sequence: CASQKVQMFEAFF. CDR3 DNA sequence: TGTGCCAGCCAAAAGGTACAGATGTTTGAAGCTTTCTTT.

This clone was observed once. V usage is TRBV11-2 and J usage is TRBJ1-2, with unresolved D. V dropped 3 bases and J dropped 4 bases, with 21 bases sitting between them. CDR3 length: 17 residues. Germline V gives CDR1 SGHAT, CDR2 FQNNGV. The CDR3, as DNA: TGTGCCAGCAGCTTTTCACCCCGGGGAGGGATCCCCTATGGCTACACCTTC. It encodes CASSFSPRGGIPYGYTF.

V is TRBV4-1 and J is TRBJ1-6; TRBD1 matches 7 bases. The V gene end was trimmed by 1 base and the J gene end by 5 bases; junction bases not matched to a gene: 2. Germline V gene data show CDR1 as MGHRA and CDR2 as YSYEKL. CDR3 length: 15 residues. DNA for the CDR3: TGCGCCAGCAGCCAAGGGGACAGAGATAATTCACCCCTCCACTTT. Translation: CASSQGDRDNSPLHF.

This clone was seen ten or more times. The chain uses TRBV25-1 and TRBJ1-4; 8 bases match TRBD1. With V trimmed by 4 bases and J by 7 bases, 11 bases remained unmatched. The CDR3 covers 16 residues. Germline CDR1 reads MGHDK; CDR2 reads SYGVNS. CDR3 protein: CASSGAVTGASEKLFF. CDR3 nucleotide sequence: TGTGCCAGCAGTGGGGCAGTGACAGGGGCAAGTGAAAAACTGTTTTTT. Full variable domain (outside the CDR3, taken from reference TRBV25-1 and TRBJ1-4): EADIYQTPRYLVIGTGKKITLECSQTMGHDKMYWYQQDPGMELHLIHYSYGVNSTEKGDLSSESTVSRIRTEHFPLTLESARPSHTSQYLCASSGAVTGASEKLFFGSGTQLSVL.

The DNA for the CDR3 is TGTGCCAGCAGTGGAGGACAGGGGGCTGTAGAGACCCAGTACTTC. It yields the protein CASSGGQGAVETQYF. This chain connects TRBV2 to TRBJ2-5; TRBD1 matches 11 bases. Germline V gene lookup returns CDR1 SNHLY and CDR2 FYNNEI. Trimming removed 4 bases from V and 4 bases from J; junction bases left unmatched: 5. This CDR3 is built from 15 residues.

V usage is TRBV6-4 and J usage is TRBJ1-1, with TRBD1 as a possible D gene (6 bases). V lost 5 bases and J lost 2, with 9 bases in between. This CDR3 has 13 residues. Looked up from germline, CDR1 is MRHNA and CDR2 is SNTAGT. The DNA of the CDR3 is TGTGCCAGCAGTAACAGGGAAAACACTGAAGCTTTCTTT. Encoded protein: CASSNRENTEAFF.

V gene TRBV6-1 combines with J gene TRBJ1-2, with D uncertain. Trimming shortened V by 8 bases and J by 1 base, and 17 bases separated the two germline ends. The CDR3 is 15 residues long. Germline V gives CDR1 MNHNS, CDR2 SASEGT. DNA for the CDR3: TGTGCCAGCTCTTACACAGTCATCCTTAACTATGGCTACACCTTC. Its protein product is CASSYTVILNYGYTF.

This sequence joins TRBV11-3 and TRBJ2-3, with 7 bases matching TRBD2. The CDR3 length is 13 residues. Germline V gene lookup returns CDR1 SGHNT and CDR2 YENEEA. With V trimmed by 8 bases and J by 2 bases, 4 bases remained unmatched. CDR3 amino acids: CASASGYTDTQYF. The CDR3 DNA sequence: TGTGCCAGCGCTAGCGGCTACACAGATACGCAGTATTTT.

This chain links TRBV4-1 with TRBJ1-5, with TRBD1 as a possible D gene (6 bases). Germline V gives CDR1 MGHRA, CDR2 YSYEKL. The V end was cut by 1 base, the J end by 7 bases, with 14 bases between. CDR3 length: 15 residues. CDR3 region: CASSQGVAGDQPQHF. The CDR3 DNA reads TGCGCCAGCAGCCAAGGGGTTGCAGGGGACCAGCCCCAGCATTTT.

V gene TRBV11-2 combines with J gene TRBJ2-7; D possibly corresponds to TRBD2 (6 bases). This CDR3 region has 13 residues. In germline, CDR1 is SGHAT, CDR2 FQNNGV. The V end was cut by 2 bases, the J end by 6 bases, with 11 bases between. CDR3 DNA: TGTGCCAGCAGCTTATGGAGGGGTTCCGAGCAGTACTTC. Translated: CASSLWRGSEQYF.

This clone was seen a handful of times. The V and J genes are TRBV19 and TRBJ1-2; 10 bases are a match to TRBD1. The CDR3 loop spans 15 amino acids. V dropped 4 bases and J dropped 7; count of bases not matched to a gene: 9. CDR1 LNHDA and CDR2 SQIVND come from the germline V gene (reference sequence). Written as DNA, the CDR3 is TGTGCCAGTAGTAGGGGACAGGGGAAGGTCTCTGGCTACACCTTC. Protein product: CASSRGQGKVSGYTF.

CDR3 sequence reads: CASSRTSGDTDTQYF. Here the CDR3 DNA reads TGTGCCAGCAGCAGGACTAGCGGGGACACAGATACGCAGTATTTT. The chain employs TRBV7-3 and TRBJ2-3; 12 bases agree with TRBD2. This CDR3 is 15 amino acids long. Germline trimming cut 5 bases from V and 2 bases from J; bases unmatched to any gene: 2. The V gene's germline CDR1 is SGHTA and CDR2 FQGTGA.

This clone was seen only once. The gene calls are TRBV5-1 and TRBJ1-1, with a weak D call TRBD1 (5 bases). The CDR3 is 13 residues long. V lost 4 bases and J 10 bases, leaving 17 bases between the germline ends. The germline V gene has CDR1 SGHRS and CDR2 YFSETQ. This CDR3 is CASSIKQDSAAFF. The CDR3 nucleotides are TGCGCCAGCAGCATAAAACAGGATTCGGCAGCTTTCTTT.

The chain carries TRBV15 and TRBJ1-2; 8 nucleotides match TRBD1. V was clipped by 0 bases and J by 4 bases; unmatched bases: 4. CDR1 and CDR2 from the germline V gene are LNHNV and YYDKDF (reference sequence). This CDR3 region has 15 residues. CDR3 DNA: TGTGCCACCAGCAGAGACAGGGGGCCATCCTATGGCTACACCTTC. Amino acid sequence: CATSRDRGPSYGYTF.

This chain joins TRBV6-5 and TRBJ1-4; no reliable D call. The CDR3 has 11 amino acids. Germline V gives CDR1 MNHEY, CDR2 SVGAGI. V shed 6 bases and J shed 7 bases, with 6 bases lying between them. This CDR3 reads CASRNSEKLFF. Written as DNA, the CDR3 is TGTGCCAGCAGAAACAGTGAAAAACTGTTTTTT.